This T cell receptor beta chain is from a study of cytomegalovirus exposure and HLA in healthy donors. The PCR was carried out with 60 Vbeta primers and 13 Jbeta primers. Here immunoSEQ multiplex PCR was the method, and the copy in TCRdb shows in-frame clones only, minus some. This sample has around 140,000 clones, with around four fifths found just once. The clonotype comes from a woman in her 50s in good health and CMV-seropositive. Sequencing used PBMCs.

CDR3: CASSLSRGPGLGYNEQFF. CDR3 in DNA: TGTGCCAGCAGTTTATCGAGGGGTCCGGGACTAGGTTACAATGAGCAGTTCTTC. This chain uses TRBV27 with TRBJ2-1; 8 bases map to TRBD2. Germline V CDR1 and CDR2: MNHEY, SMNVEV (reference sequence). V trimming: 0 bases; J trimming: 4 bases; junction bases outside the gene matches: 11. The CDR3 is 18 residues long.